These 19 T cell receptor beta chains share one sample of origin, sequenced in a study of cytomegalovirus exposure and HLA in healthy donors. Only in-frame clones appear in the TCRdb table, and some are missing; sequencing was by immunoSEQ multiplex PCR. The sample includes some 170,000 clones, just under 90% of them seen just once. Sequencing was done on a sample of PBMCs. Every receptor here comes from a woman younger than 45 in good health and CMV-seronegative.

This chain joins TRBV25-1 and TRBJ2-7; 9 positions match TRBD2. The CDR3 extends over 14 amino acids. Per the germline V gene, CDR1 is MGHDK and CDR2 is SYGVNS. The trim removed 7 bases at V and 2 bases at J, leaving 6 bases unmatched. The CDR3 sequence: CASIPSGEPYEQYF. As DNA, the CDR3 is TGTGCCAGCATACCTAGCGGGGAACCCTACGAGCAGTACTTC.

V gene TRBV4-1 combines with J gene TRBJ1-1; D may be TRBD1 (6 bases). CDR1 MGHRA and CDR2 YSYEKL come from the germline V gene. The CDR3 sequence is 14 residues long. The ends were cut back, 4 bases at V and 0 bases at J, with 9 bases in the middle. The DNA of the CDR3 is TGCGCCAGCAGCCTCGGACAGCTGAACACTGAAGCTTTCTTT. Amino acid sequence: CASSLGQLNTEAFF.

V and J are TRBV7-6 and TRBJ1-2; the D is unclear. CDR1 is SGHVS and CDR2 is FNYEAQ in the germline V gene. The CDR3 contains 13 residues. The V end lost 0 bases, the J end lost 7 bases, and 9 bases lay between the germline ends. The DNA of the CDR3 is TGTGCCAGCAGCTTAGCGGTTGGCCGTGGCTACACCTTC. It encodes CASSLAVGRGYTF. Full variable domain (outside the CDR3, taken from reference TRBV7-6 and TRBJ1-2): GAGVSQSPRYKVTKRGQDVALRCDPISGHVSLYWYRQALGQGPEFLTYFNYEAQQDKSGLPNDRFSAERPEGSISTLTIQRTEQRDSAMYRCASSLAVGRGYTFGSGTRLTVV.

Only a few counts were recorded for this clone. The gene calls are TRBV25-1 and TRBJ1-2; 7 nucleotides line up with TRBD1. Per germline, CDR1 MGHDK and CDR2 SYGVNS. The CDR3 spans 15 residues. V lost 4 bases, J lost 4 bases, and 9 bases stayed unmatched. CDR3 residues: CASSAGGRYVYGYTF. The CDR3 coding sequence is TGTGCCAGCAGTGCAGGGGGGAGATACGTCTATGGCTACACCTTC.

This clone has a single count. The chain joins TRBV7-8 to TRBJ2-1, with TRBD2 identical over 12 bases. Germline CDR1 and CDR2: SGHVS and FQNEAQ. The CDR3 contains 15 residues. Trimming took 3 bases from V and 10 from J; bases not matched to a gene: 7. CDR3: CASSFPSGGASEQFF. The CDR3 nucleotides are TGTGCCAGCAGCTTTCCTAGCGGGGGGGCCAGCGAGCAGTTCTTC.

The chain joins TRBV7-9 to TRBJ2-5, with 15 bases aligning to TRBD2. CDR3 length: 14 amino acids. Unmatched junction bases numbered 3, after V lost 8 bases and J lost 5 bases. Looked up from germline, CDR1 is SEHNR and CDR2 is FQNEAQ (reference sequence). CDR3 loop: CASGLAGGRETQYF. CDR3 DNA sequence: TGTGCCAGCGGACTAGCGGGGGGGCGGGAGACCCAGTACTTC.

In this sample, this clone turned up once. The chain has TRBV27 and TRBJ2-7; TRBD1 aligns across 11 bases. V shed 6 bases and J 5 bases; nucleotides not matched to a gene: 9. The CDR3 loop spans 15 amino acids. Looked up from germline, CDR1 is MNHEY and CDR2 is SMNVEV (reference sequence). DNA of the CDR3: TGTGCCAGCAGGCATAACCTGGGACAGGGGGACGAGCAGTACTTC. Its translation: CASRHNLGQGDEQYF.

The chain employs TRBV10-3 and TRBJ2-1; tentatively, D is TRBD2 (6 bases). Germline CDR1 reads ENHRY; CDR2 reads SYGVKD. With 3 bases removed from V and 2 bases from J, the gap between germline ends came to 11 bases. The CDR3 extends over 15 amino acids. CDR3 coding DNA: TGTGCCATCAGTGATCGGGGGAGAACCTACAATGAGCAGTTCTTC. This encodes CAISDRGRTYNEQFF.

This clone was observed a handful of times. V is TRBV7-9 and J is TRBJ2-7, with D uncertain. The CDR3 extends over 13 amino acids. The germline V gene has CDR1 SEHNR and CDR2 FQNEAQ (reference sequence). V was trimmed by 6 bases and J by 1 base, leaving 10 bases between them. CDR3 in DNA: TGTGCCAGCAGACCTACTTATTCCTACGAGCAGTACTTC. It encodes CASRPTYSYEQYF.

The genes are TRBV4-1 and TRBJ2-7, with D possibly TRBD2 on 6 matching bases. The V and J ends lost 0 bases and 2 bases respectively, with 8 bases between them. Per the germline V gene, CDR1 is MGHRA and CDR2 is YSYEKL. CDR3 length: 14 amino acids. CDR3 sequence reads: CASSQDPGAYEQYF. Here the CDR3 DNA reads TGCGCCAGCAGCCAAGATCCGGGAGCCTACGAGCAGTACTTC.

This chain connects TRBV5-1 to TRBJ1-1; TRBD1 matches 9 bases. V gave up 4 bases and J gave up 12 bases; unmatched junction bases: 13. Looked up from germline, CDR1 is SGHRS and CDR2 is YFSETQ. The CDR3 loop spans 14 amino acids. The CDR3 sequence: CASSLEVTGGWTFF. The CDR3, as DNA: TGCGCCAGCAGCCTCGAGGTAACAGGGGGCTGGACTTTCTTT.

This rearrangement joins TRBV9 to TRBJ1-1; D is possibly TRBD1 (6 bases). Germline V CDR1 and CDR2: SGDLS, YYNGEE. The CDR3 spans 13 residues. Trimming took 0 bases from V and 9 from J, leaving 12 bases between them. CDR3 in amino acids: CASSVGGQTKAFF. CDR3 sequence (DNA): TGTGCCAGCAGCGTAGGAGGACAGACAAAAGCTTTCTTT.

V and J are TRBV2 and TRBJ2-3; D uncertain. The ends were cut back, 7 bases at V and 0 bases at J, with 14 bases in the middle. The CDR3 sequence is 15 residues long. The germline V gene has CDR1 SNHLY and CDR2 FYNNEI. The CDR3 loop is CASKEEPHSTDTQYF. The CDR3 DNA sequence: TGTGCCAGCAAAGAAGAGCCCCATAGCACAGATACGCAGTATTTT.

This clone has only a few counts. The V and J genes are TRBV27 and TRBJ2-7, with 7 positions matching TRBD1. This CDR3 contains 14 residues. The junction had 3 bases not matched to a gene; V was cut back by 2 bases and J by 2 bases. Germline CDR1 reads MNHEY; CDR2 reads SMNVEV (reference sequence). The CDR3 nucleotides read TGTGCCAGCAGTTTAATTCAGGGGGCCTACGAGCAGTACTTC. Its protein is CASSLIQGAYEQYF.

The CDR3 is CASSLAREGIQYF. The DNA for the CDR3 is TGTGCCAGCAGCTTAGCACGGGAAGGCATTCAGTACTTC. The J gene is TRBJ2-4, the V gene TRBV7-2; TRBD2 might be the D (5 bases). Trimming removed 0 bases from V and 9 bases from J, with 9 bases in between. CDR1 is SGHTA, CDR2 FQGNSA, per germline. The CDR3 contains 13 residues.

This clone appeared once. The chain uses TRBV5-1 and TRBJ2-7; D unclear. The germline gives CDR1 SGHRS, CDR2 YFSETQ. Trimming shortened V by 3 bases and J by 5 bases, and 18 bases separated the two germline ends. This CDR3 has 15 residues. The CDR3 sequence: CASSYQTLGVDEQYF. The CDR3 DNA sequence: TGCGCCAGCAGCTATCAGACCCTGGGCGTCGACGAGCAGTACTTC.

The chain links TRBV13 to TRBJ1-4; the D is unclear. Deletions cut 5 bases from V and 4 bases from J, with 14 bases between. This CDR3 region has 15 residues. The germline V gene encodes CDR1 PRHDT and CDR2 FYEKMQ (reference sequence). CDR3 protein: CASSSISPGNEKLFF. The CDR3, as DNA: TGTGCCAGCAGCAGCATCAGCCCGGGTAATGAAAAACTGTTTTTT. The complete variable domain, with remaining parts taken from reference TRBV13 and TRBJ1-4, reads AAGVIQSPRHLIKEKRETATLKCYPIPRHDTVYWYQQGPGQDPQFLISFYEKMQSDKGSIPDRFSAQQFSDYHSELNMSSLELGDSALYFCASSSISPGNEKLFFGSGTQLSVL.

The rearrangement links TRBV7-2 to TRBJ1-1, with D unclear. Per the germline V gene, CDR1 is SGHTA and CDR2 is FQGNSA. V dropped 1 base and J dropped 1 base, with 10 bases sitting between them. The CDR3 extends over 15 amino acids. CDR3 residues: CASSLGEASNTEAFF. The CDR3 bases are TGTGCCAGCAGCTTAGGTGAAGCCTCGAACACTGAAGCTTTCTTT.

The chain joins TRBV2 to TRBJ2-5; 7 bases match TRBD2. Germline V gene data show CDR1 as SNHLY and CDR2 as FYNNEI. The CDR3 covers 15 residues. The V segment lost 3 bases and the J segment 3 bases; nucleotides outside the gene matches: 7. The DNA of the CDR3 is TGTGCCAGCAGTGAGGGGCGGCTAGCGGAAGAGACCCAGTACTTC. This gives the protein CASSEGRLAEETQYF.